This T cell receptor (beta chain) was identified in a study of CD8+ T cells in alopecia areata. The treatment denotes: oral pan-JAK inhibitor, 5-10 mg twice daily. Collection of lesional scalp punch biopsies and peripheral blood was performed in alopecia areata patients. RNA extraction was followed by reverse transcription into cDNA, which acted as the sequencing template. Assay: immunoSEQ multiplex PCR; the TCRdb copy retains only in-frame clones and omits some. The sample holds approximately 190,000 clones; about three fifths are singletons and the top ten take about 5.1%. Losses at the gene ends were 6 bases for V and 1 base for J; bases not matched to a gene: 5. Germline values: CDR1 SEHNR, CDR2 FQNEAQ (reference sequence). This CDR3 comprises 14 residues.

The chain couples TRBV7-9 to TRBJ2-5; 7 bases line up with TRBD2. The sample was CD4+ T cells sorted from blood, taken at week 24, from a patient treated with tofacitinib. This receptor was taken from a human donor with alopecia areata. The CDR3 sequence: CASRGGPSQETQYF. CDR3 DNA: TGTGCCAGCAGGGGAGGGCCCAGCCAAGAGACCCAGTACTTC.